This entry features one TCR beta chain sequence. Antigen: not known. The data are from a study of T cell clonotyping in hematopoietic cell transplantation. General study points: Graft donor and pretransplant recipient Inverse Simpson Index values predicted broader posttransplant TCR diversity.

V lost 4 bases, J lost 4 bases, and 8 bases stayed unmatched. The CDR3 spans 15 residues. Germline CDR1 and CDR2: SGHNT and YYREEE (reference sequence). TCRdb keeps only in-frame clones here, not all; method: immunoSEQ multiplex PCR. The sample records about 10,000 clones, approximately 55% being singletons. The gene calls are TRBV5-4 and TRBJ2-1; 7 positions agree with TRBD1. The input for sequencing was peripheral blood mononuclear cells, taken 100 days after allogeneic stem cell transplant. The sequence came from a female patient aged 45 to 65 who had an allogeneic stem cell transplant from an unrelated donor, so the T cells may come from the graft donor. Some clones in this sample may be carry-over from other donors' samples. Here the CDR3 DNA reads TGTGCCAGCAGCCTTCGACAGGGCGAATACAATGAGCAGTTCTTC. Its translation: CASSLRQGEYNEQFF.